Presented here are 10 T cell receptor beta chains from one specimen sequenced in a study of blood T cell repertoires in COVID-19. TCRdb's copy holds only in-frame clones and misses some; the assay was immunoSEQ multiplex PCR. The sample lists 400,000 to 450,000 clones, approximately 90% occurring once. Input material: PBMCs or T cells enriched from blood (not recorded which). The receptors come from a man in his thirties or forties who had recovered from COVID-19.

CDR3 sequence reads: CASSQDRVYGYTF. The CDR3 DNA sequence: TGCGCCAGCAGCCAAGACAGGGTGTATGGCTACACCTTC. The J gene is TRBJ1-2, the V gene TRBV10-2, with 7 nucleotides matching TRBD1. The CDR3 covers 13 residues. The V and J ends lost 6 bases and 5 bases, in that order; junction bases with no gene match: 6. The V gene's germline CDR1 is WSHSY and CDR2 SAAADI.

The rearrangement uses TRBV5-1 and TRBJ1-2; D ambiguous. V lost 4 bases and J lost 2, with 21 bases in between. Germline V gene data show CDR1 as SGHRS and CDR2 as YFSETQ. This CDR3 spans 17 amino acids. CDR3 in amino acids: CASSQTGGKQSNYGYTF. The CDR3 bases are TGCGCCAGCAGCCAAACGGGCGGGAAACAGAGCAACTATGGCTACACCTTC.

The chain links TRBV6-5 to TRBJ2-7, with D possibly TRBD2 on 6 matching bases. The CDR3 contains 13 residues. The germline V and J ends were trimmed by 6 bases and 6 bases, with 15 bases remaining between them. Germline V gives CDR1 MNHEY, CDR2 SVGAGI. CDR3 loop: CASRVLAPSEQYF. The DNA of the CDR3 is TGTGCCAGCAGGGTACTAGCCCCTTCCGAGCAGTACTTC.

The J gene is TRBJ2-7, the V gene TRBV28; D not resolved. CDR1 and CDR2 from the germline V gene are MDHEN and SYDVKM. CDR3 length: 16 residues. Trimming cost V 5 bases and J 3 bases, with 20 bases left between them. The CDR3 nucleotides read TGTGCCAGCAGTCCCCCTTCCGACCTTTCAGGCTACGAGCAGTACTTC. Protein product: CASSPPSDLSGYEQYF. The full variable domain, in which reference TRBV28 and TRBJ2-7 provide the parts outside the CDR3, is DVKVTQSSRYLVKRTGEKVFLECVQDMDHENMFWYRQDPGLGLRLIYFSYDVKMKEKGDIPEGYSVSREKKERFSLILESASTNQTSMYLCASSPPSDLSGYEQYFGPGTRLTVT.

J is TRBJ2-7 and V is TRBV5-1, with 7 bases matching TRBD1. From germline, CDR1 is SGHRS and CDR2 YFSETQ. The CDR3 loop spans 15 amino acids. With V trimmed by 3 bases and J by 0 bases, 6 bases remained unmatched. CDR3 DNA: TGCGCCAGCAGCTCCGCCGGGACAGCCTCCTACGAGCAGTACTTC. Translation gives CASSSAGTASYEQYF. The full variable domain, rest sourced from reference TRBV5-1 and TRBJ2-7, is KAGVTQTPRYLIKTRGQQVTLSCSPISGHRSVSWYQQTPGQGLQFLFEYFSETQRNKGNFPGRFSGRQFSNSRSEMNVSTLELGDSALYLCASSSAGTASYEQYFGPGTRLTVT.

The V call is TRBV19, the J call TRBJ1-1, with a possible D match to TRBD1 (5 bases). The germline CDR1 and CDR2 sequences are LNHDA and SQIVND (reference sequence). The CDR3 runs to 15 residues. Trimming stripped 3 bases from V and 0 bases from J, with 11 bases between. CDR3 loop: CASSIRGSMNTEAFF. CDR3 bases: TGTGCCAGTAGTATTAGGGGCTCGATGAACACTGAAGCTTTCTTT.

The rearrangement uses TRBV3-1 (or the pseudogene TRBV3-2) and TRBJ1-6, with 8 positions matching TRBD1. Germline CDR1 is LGHDT and CDR2 is YNNKEL (reference sequence). V was clipped by 2 bases and J by 7 bases; unmatched bases: 4. The length of the CDR3 is 15 residues. The CDR3 sequence is CASSQRTGWNSPLHF. Here the CDR3 DNA reads TGTGCCAGCAGCCAAAGGACAGGGTGGAATTCACCCCTCCACTTT.

For this clone: The same CDR3 arises from other DNA sequences in this sample as well. V and J are TRBV5-1 and TRBJ2-1; D may be TRBD2 (5 bases). Germline lookup yields CDR1 SGHRS and CDR2 YFSETQ. The CDR3 covers 15 residues. V was cut by 1 base and J by 0 bases, with 8 bases left in between. CDR3 nucleotides: TGCGCCAGCAGCTTGTCGGGGAGCTCCTACAATGAGCAGTTCTTC. Encoded protein: CASSLSGSSYNEQFF.

The V and J genes are TRBV10-3 and TRBJ2-7, with D perhaps matching TRBD1 (6 bases). Germline V CDR1 and CDR2: ENHRY, SYGVKD. Deletions cut 3 bases from V and 5 bases from J, with 11 bases between. The CDR3 length is 13 residues. The CDR3 here is CAISDQDSDEQYF. The CDR3 region has the DNA TGTGCCATCAGTGATCAGGACAGTGACGAGCAGTACTTC.

About this clone itself: The sample holds other DNA sequences that translate to the same CDR3. The chain is built from TRBV19 and TRBJ2-7; maybe TRBD2 (5 bases). Trimming pared 1 base from V and 3 bases from J, leaving 10 bases between. CDR1 LNHDA and CDR2 SQIVND come from the germline V gene (reference sequence). The CDR3 contains 14 residues. CDR3 coding DNA: TGTGCCAGTAGTATAGGAGGGCTCAGCTACGAGCAGTACTTC. Translated: CASSIGGLSYEQYF.